A single sample gave rise to the 8 T cell receptor beta chains below, sequenced in a study of blood T cell repertoires in COVID-19 (dated by TCRdb to about 2020). Libraries were constructed by the immunoSEQ multiplex PCR assay. This is the immuneACCESS table as TCRdb keeps it, with only in-frame sequences that have V and J called. A part of the clones is gone; compared with another copy, unresolved V genes explain less than half, and the rest is unexplained. This sample has 61,000 or so clones in its table, and approximately 86% of those were observed once. 18% of the sample belongs to the ten largest clones. The sequencing sample was made of peripheral blood. Receptors were obtained from an elderly woman with active COVID-19.

V usage is TRBV3-1 (or the pseudogene TRBV3-2) and J usage is TRBJ2-2; TRBD1 agrees at 11 bases. J gave up 5 bases and V 5 bases, and 4 bases lay outside the gene matches. The CDR3 contains 15 residues. CDR1 is LGHDT, CDR2 YNNKEL, per germline (reference sequence). CDR3 bases: TGTGCCAGCAGCTTCCGGGACAGGGGGACCGGGGAGCTGTTTTTT. Translating gives CASSFRDRGTGELFF.

The J gene is TRBJ2-7, the V gene TRBV10-3; D perhaps matches TRBD2 (5 bases). This CDR3 comprises 12 residues. CDR1 is ENHRY, CDR2 SYGVKD, per germline. V gave up 6 bases and J gave up 7 bases, with 13 bases separating them. The CDR3 bases are TGTGCCATCAGCACGGGGTCGGGTGAGCAGTACTTC. Residues: CAISTGSGEQYF.

The V gene is TRBV28, the J gene TRBJ2-7, with 8 nucleotides matching TRBD1. CDR1 MDHEN and CDR2 SYDVKM come from the germline V gene. There are 12 residues in the CDR3. With 6 bases clipped from V and 6 bases from J, the junction kept 4 bases outside the gene matches. For the CDR3, the DNA is TGTGCCAGCAGGTCGACAGGGGTCGAGCAGTACTTC. Amino acids: CASRSTGVEQYF.

The CDR3 DNA reads as TGTGCCAGCAGGGGGGGGAGCTCCTATAATTCACCCCTCCACTTT. This sequence encodes CASRGGSSYNSPLHF. This rearrangement joins TRBV28 to TRBJ1-6; perhaps TRBD1 as D (5 bases). Trimming removed 6 bases from V and 0 bases from J, with 9 bases in between. The CDR3 has 15 amino acids. Germline CDR1 MDHEN, CDR2 SYDVKM.

This rearrangement joins TRBV28 to TRBJ1-1; 7 nucleotides match TRBD1. The CDR3 runs 16 residues. Germline V gene lookup returns CDR1 MDHEN and CDR2 SYDVKM. J was trimmed by 0 bases and V by 6 bases; bases with no gene match: 10. In nucleotides, the CDR3 is TGTGCCAGCAGGACTACACCGGGACAGATGAACACTGAAGCTTTCTTT. This encodes CASRTTPGQMNTEAFF.

The CDR3 DNA sequence: TGTGCCAGCAGCCCAAAAGCCGGGTTAGTTACTGAAGCTTTCTTT. It yields the protein CASSPKAGLVTEAFF. The chain recombines TRBV6-5 with TRBJ1-1; the D is unclear. Germline loops: CDR1 MNHEY, CDR2 SVGAGI. The length of the CDR3 is 15 residues. V lost 6 bases to trimming and J lost 5 bases, with 19 bases between them.

The chain joins TRBV9 to TRBJ2-3; no definite D call. Germline V gene data show CDR1 as SGDLS and CDR2 as YYNGEE. V dropped 1 base and J dropped 5 bases, with 11 bases sitting between them. The CDR3 runs 14 residues. CDR3 loop: CASSVLVSEDTQYF. CDR3 bases: TGTGCCAGCAGCGTACTAGTTTCTGAAGATACGCAGTATTTT.

The chain couples TRBV5-4 to TRBJ1-2, with 9 bases identical to TRBD1. The ends lost 4 bases at V and 6 bases at J; junction bases unmatched: 7. CDR1 and CDR2 from the germline V gene are SGHNT and YYREEE (reference sequence). This CDR3 region has 14 residues. For the CDR3, the DNA is TGTGCCAGCAGCCCGGGACAGGGAACAGATGGCTACACCTTC. Translation: CASSPGQGTDGYTF.